The 15 T cell receptor beta chains reported below all come from one sample, sequenced in a study of cytomegalovirus exposure and HLA in healthy donors. PCR primers comprised 60 Vbeta and 13 Jbeta primers. The data were produced by immunoSEQ multiplex PCR, yet TCRdb's version contains in-frame clones alone and is incomplete. The table includes about 36,000 clones, roughly two thirds detected once. The sequenced material came from PBMCs. These receptors were taken from a man aged 25 to 45 in good health and CMV-seronegative.

This clone has just a few counts. This CDR3 is CASSVVSGNGEQFF. As DNA, the CDR3 is TGTGCCAGCAGCGTAGTTAGCGGGAACGGTGAGCAGTTCTTC. V is TRBV9 and J is TRBJ2-1; 8 bases match TRBD2. This CDR3 contains 14 residues. CDR1 SGDLS and CDR2 YYNGEE come from the germline V gene. V lost 0 bases to trimming and J lost 9 bases; unmatched junction nucleotides: 5.

The V and J genes are TRBV9 and TRBJ1-2; the D gene is possibly TRBD1 (5 bases). V lost 4 bases and J 4 bases, leaving 14 bases between the germline ends. This CDR3 region has 14 residues. CDR1 is SGDLS, CDR2 YYNGEE, per germline. The CDR3 nucleotides read TGTGCCAGCAGCCCCCGGGGGGGAGGCTATGGCTACACCTTC. Translating gives CASSPRGGGYGYTF.

This clone has a handful of counts. V usage is TRBV9 and J usage is TRBJ1-1; D possibly corresponds to TRBD1 (6 bases). CDR1 SGDLS and CDR2 YYNGEE come from the germline V gene. V was trimmed by 5 bases and J by 4 bases, leaving 12 bases between them. CDR3 length: 13 amino acids. CDR3 in amino acids: CASRGGGGTEAFF. In DNA, the CDR3 is TGTGCCAGCAGAGGAGGGGGGGGCACTGAAGCTTTCTTT. The full variable domain, its missing parts supplied by reference TRBV9 and TRBJ1-1, is DSGVTQTPKHLITATGQRVTLRCSPRSGDLSVYWYQQSLDQGLQFLIQYYNGEERAKGNILERFSAQQFPDLHSELNLSSLELGDSALYFCASRGGGGTEAFFGQGTRLTVV.

The chain uses TRBV28 and TRBJ1-1; 8 nucleotides align to TRBD1. The germline V gene encodes CDR1 MDHEN and CDR2 SYDVKM. Losses at the gene ends were 7 bases for V and 4 bases for J; bases not matched to a gene: 8. This CDR3 contains 14 residues. The CDR3 DNA sequence: TGTGCCAGCACCCGACAGGGGTTGGGCACTGAAGCTTTCTTT. Its translation: CASTRQGLGTEAFF.

V usage is TRBV28 and J usage is TRBJ1-5, with 8 bases identical to TRBD1. In germline, CDR1 is MDHEN, CDR2 SYDVKM. Losses at the gene ends were 8 bases for V and 6 bases for J; bases not matched to a gene: 12. This CDR3 is built from 15 residues. The CDR3 spells CASADPPGGSQPQHF. For the CDR3, the DNA is TGTGCCAGCGCTGACCCGCCAGGGGGCAGTCAGCCCCAGCATTTT.

The V call is TRBV15, the J call TRBJ2-1; the match to TRBD2 covers 7 bases. V shed 1 base, J shed 1 base, and the junction held 4 bases outside the gene matches. Germline loops: CDR1 LNHNV, CDR2 YYDKDF (reference sequence). This CDR3 has 16 amino acids. The CDR3 loop is CATSRGSGTSYNEQFF. The CDR3 bases are TGTGCCACCAGCAGAGGGAGCGGGACTTCCTACAATGAGCAGTTCTTC.

The genes are TRBV10-1 and TRBJ2-3; D remains unclear. The CDR3 has 13 residues. Germline assignment: CDR1 WNHNN and CDR2 SYGVQD (reference sequence). Trimming cost V 6 bases and J 3 bases, with 10 bases left between them. CDR3 loop: CASRWSTTDTQYF. The CDR3 DNA is TGCGCCAGCAGGTGGAGTACGACAGATACGCAGTATTTT.

The chain joins TRBV4-2 to TRBJ2-4; 8 bases agree with TRBD1. V was pared by 0 bases and J by 8 bases, with 6 bases of the junction left unmatched. CDR3 length: 15 amino acids. Germline V gene data show CDR1 as LGHNA and CDR2 as YNFKEQ. The CDR3 bases are TGTGCCAGCAGCCAAGATATTCACAGGGGGGACATTCAGTACTTC. Its translation is CASSQDIHRGDIQYF.

This chain connects TRBV10-1 to TRBJ1-4; D may be TRBD1 (6 bases). V dropped 4 bases and J dropped 7 bases, with 13 bases sitting between them. CDR1 and CDR2 from the germline V gene are WNHNN and SYGVQD (reference sequence). This CDR3 is built from 14 residues. CDR3 sequence reads: CASSVHREGEKLFF. CDR3 bases: TGCGCCAGCAGTGTCCACAGGGAGGGTGAAAAACTGTTTTTT.

The V gene is TRBV6-5, the J gene TRBJ1-6; tentative D call: TRBD1 (5 bases). With 0 bases removed from V and 6 bases from J, the gap between germline ends came to 12 bases. This CDR3 has 16 residues. Germline values: CDR1 MNHEY, CDR2 SVGAGI. This CDR3 reads CASSYSSQGGNSPLHF. The CDR3 DNA follows: TGTGCCAGCAGTTACTCGAGCCAGGGTGGTAATTCACCCCTCCACTTT.

The chain has TRBV6-1 and TRBJ2-1, with D perhaps matching TRBD2 (6 bases). This CDR3 has 11 amino acids. Germline values: CDR1 MNHNS, CDR2 SASEGT. V shed 7 bases and J shed 7 bases, with 8 bases lying between them. This CDR3 reads CASKRGNEQFF. CDR3 nucleotides: TGTGCCAGCAAACGGGGGAATGAGCAGTTCTTC.

The rearrangement uses TRBV5-1 and TRBJ2-7; TRBD1 matches 7 bases. CDR3 length: 14 amino acids. Trimming removed 4 bases from V and 0 bases from J; junction bases left unmatched: 4. Germline V gene data show CDR1 as SGHRS and CDR2 as YFSETQ. The CDR3 region has the DNA TGCGCCAGCAGCCCCCGACAGGGCTCCTACGAGCAGTACTTC. Protein sequence: CASSPRQGSYEQYF.

V usage is TRBV6-5 and J usage is TRBJ1-6; 8 bases line up with TRBD1. The CDR3 has 12 residues. V was clipped by 6 bases and J by 10 bases; unmatched bases: 2. Germline V gives CDR1 MNHEY, CDR2 SVGAGI. CDR3 region: CASRSGGSPLHF. The CDR3 DNA follows: TGTGCCAGCAGGTCAGGGGGCTCACCCCTCCACTTT.

The chain uses TRBV13 and TRBJ2-2; TRBD1 is a possible D gene (6 bases). Germline V lookup: CDR1 PRHDT, CDR2 FYEKMQ (reference sequence). V shed 6 bases and J shed 1 base, with 9 bases lying between them. This CDR3 has 14 amino acids. The CDR3 protein is CASRGTRNTGELFF. The CDR3 DNA reads TGTGCCAGCAGGGGGACAAGGAACACCGGGGAGCTGTTTTTT. The full variable domain, with the rest looked up from reference TRBV13 and TRBJ2-2, is AAGVIQSPRHLIKEKRETATLKCYPIPRHDTVYWYQQGPGQDPQFLISFYEKMQSDKGSIPDRFSAQQFSDYHSELNMSSLELGDSALYFCASRGTRNTGELFFGEGSRLTVL.

This sequence joins TRBV28 and TRBJ2-3; 8 nucleotides align to TRBD1. The V gene end was trimmed by 6 bases and the J gene end by 0 bases; junction bases not matched to a gene: 2. Germline V gene data show CDR1 as MDHEN and CDR2 as SYDVKM. The CDR3 has 14 residues. CDR3 DNA sequence: TGTGCCAGCAGCAACAGGGGGAGCACAGATACGCAGTATTTT. Its translation is CASSNRGSTDTQYF.